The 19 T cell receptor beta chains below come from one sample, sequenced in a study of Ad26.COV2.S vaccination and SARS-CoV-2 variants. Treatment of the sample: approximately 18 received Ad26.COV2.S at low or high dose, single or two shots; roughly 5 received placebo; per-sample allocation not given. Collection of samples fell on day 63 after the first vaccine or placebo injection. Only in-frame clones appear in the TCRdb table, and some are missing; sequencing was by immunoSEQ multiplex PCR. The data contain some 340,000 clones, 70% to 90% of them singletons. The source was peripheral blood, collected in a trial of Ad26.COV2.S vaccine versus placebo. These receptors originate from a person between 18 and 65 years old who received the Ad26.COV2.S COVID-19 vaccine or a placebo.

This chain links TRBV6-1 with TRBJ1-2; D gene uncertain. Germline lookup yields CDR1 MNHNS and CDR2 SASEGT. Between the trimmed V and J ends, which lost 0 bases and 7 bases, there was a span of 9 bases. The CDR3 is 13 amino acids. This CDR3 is CASSEAGQFGYTF. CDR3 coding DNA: TGTGCCAGCAGTGAAGCCGGGCAGTTTGGCTACACCTTC.

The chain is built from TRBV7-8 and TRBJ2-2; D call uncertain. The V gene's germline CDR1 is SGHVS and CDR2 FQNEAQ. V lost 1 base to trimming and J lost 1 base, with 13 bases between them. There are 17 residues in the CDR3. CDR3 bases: TGTGCCAGCAGCTTAGTTTGGTTGGGTGGGAACACCGGGGAGCTGTTTTTT. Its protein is CASSLVWLGGNTGELFF.

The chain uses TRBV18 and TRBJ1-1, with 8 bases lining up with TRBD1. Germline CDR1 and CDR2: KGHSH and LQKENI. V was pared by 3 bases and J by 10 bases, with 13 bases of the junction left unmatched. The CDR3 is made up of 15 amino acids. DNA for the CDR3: TGTGCCAGCTCACCCCAGACAGGGGAAGGAGTTGGAGCTTTCTTT. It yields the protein CASSPQTGEGVGAFF.

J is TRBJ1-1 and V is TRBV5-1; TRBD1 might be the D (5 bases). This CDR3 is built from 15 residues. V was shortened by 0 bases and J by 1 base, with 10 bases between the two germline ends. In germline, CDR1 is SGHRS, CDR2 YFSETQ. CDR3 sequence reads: CASSLEGRKNTEAFF. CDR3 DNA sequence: TGCGCCAGCAGCTTGGAGGGACGGAAGAACACTGAAGCTTTCTTT.

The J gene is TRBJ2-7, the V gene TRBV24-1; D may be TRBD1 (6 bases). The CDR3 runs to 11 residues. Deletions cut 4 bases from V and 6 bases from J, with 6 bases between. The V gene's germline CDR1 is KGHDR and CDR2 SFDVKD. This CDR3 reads CATSDRGEQYF. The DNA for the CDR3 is TGTGCCACCAGTGACAGGGGCGAGCAGTACTTC.

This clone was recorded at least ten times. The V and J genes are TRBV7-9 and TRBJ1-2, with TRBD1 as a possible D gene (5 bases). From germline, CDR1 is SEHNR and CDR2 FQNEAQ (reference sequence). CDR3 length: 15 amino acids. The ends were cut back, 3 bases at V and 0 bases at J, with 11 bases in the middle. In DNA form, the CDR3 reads TGTGCCAGCAGCTTCCAGGGACTTCCTAACTATGGCTACACCTTC. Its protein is CASSFQGLPNYGYTF.

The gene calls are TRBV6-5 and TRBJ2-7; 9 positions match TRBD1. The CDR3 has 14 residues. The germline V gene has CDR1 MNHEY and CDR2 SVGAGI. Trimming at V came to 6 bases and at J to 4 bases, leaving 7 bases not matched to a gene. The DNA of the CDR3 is TGTGCCAGCAGCTCGACAGGGGGGGTTTACGAGCAGTACTTC. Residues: CASSSTGGVYEQYF.

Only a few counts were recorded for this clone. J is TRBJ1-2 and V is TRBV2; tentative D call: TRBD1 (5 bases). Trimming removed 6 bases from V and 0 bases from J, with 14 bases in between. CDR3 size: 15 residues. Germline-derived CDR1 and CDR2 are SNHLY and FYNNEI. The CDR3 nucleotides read TGTGCCAGCAGGGGGAGCAGGGCTACTAACTATGGCTACACCTTC. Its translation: CASRGSRATNYGYTF.

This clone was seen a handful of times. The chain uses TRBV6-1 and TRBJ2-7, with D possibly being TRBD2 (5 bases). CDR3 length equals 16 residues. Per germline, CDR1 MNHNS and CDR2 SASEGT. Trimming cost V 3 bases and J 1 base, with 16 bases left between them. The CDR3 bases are TGTGCCAGCAGTGAGGGTCTGGGAGACAATTCCTACGAGCAGTACTTC. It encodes CASSEGLGDNSYEQYF.

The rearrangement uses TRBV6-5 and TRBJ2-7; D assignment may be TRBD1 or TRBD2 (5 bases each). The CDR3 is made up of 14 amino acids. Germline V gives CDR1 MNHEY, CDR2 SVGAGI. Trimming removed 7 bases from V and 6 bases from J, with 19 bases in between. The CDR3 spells CASKSGTVRGEQYF. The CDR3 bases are TGTGCCAGCAAATCCGGGACCGTACGAGGCGAGCAGTACTTC.

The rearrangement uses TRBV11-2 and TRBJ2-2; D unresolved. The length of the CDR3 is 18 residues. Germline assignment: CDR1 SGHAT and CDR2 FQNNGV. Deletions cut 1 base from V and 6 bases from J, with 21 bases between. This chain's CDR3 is CASSLALQIGIGSGELFF. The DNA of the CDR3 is TGTGCCAGCAGCTTAGCCCTACAGATTGGGATTGGGTCCGGGGAGCTGTTTTTT.

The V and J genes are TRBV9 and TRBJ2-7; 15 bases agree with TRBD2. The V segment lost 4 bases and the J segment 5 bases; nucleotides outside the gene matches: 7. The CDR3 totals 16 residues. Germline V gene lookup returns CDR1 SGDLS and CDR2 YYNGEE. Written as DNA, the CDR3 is TGTGCCAGCAGCACGGGACTAGCGGGGGGAGAGAACGAGCAGTACTTC. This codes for CASSTGLAGGENEQYF.

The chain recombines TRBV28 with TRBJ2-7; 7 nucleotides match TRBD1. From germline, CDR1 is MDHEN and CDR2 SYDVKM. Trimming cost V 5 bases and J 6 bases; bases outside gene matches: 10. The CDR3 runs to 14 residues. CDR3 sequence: CASSPGQRYSEQYF. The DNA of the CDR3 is TGTGCCAGCAGTCCGGGACAGCGCTACTCCGAGCAGTACTTC.

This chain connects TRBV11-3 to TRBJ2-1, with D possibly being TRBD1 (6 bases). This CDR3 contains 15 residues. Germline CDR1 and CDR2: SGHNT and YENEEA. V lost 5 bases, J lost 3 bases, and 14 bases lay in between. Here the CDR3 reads CASSQGPGSYNEQFF. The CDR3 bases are TGTGCCAGCAGCCAGGGGCCAGGGAGCTACAATGAGCAGTTCTTC. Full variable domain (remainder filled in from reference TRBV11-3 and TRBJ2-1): EAGVVQSPRYKIIEKKQPVAFWCNPISGHNTLYWYLQNLGQGPELLIRYENEEAVDDSQLPKDRFSAERLKGVDSTLKIQPAELGDSAVYLCASSQGPGSYNEQFFGPGTRLTVL.

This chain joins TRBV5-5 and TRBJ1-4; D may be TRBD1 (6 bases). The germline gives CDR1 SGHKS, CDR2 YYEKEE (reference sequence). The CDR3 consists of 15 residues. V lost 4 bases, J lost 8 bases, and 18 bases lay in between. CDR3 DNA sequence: TGTGCCAGCAGCGACAACAGGGTGTTGATAGAAAAACTGTTTTTT. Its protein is CASSDNRVLIEKLFF.

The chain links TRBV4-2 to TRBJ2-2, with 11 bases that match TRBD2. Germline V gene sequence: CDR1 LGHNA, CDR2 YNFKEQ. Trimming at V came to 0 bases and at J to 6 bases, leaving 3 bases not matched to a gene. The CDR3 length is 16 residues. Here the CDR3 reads CASSQEVAGGPGELFF. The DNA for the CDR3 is TGTGCCAGCAGCCAAGAAGTAGCGGGGGGGCCCGGGGAGCTGTTTTTT.

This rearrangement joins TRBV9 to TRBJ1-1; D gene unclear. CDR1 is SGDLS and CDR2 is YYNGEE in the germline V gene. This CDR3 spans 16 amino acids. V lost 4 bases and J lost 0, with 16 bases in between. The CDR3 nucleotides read TGTGCCAGCAGCCCGGGAGAGAAACAACTGAACACTGAAGCTTTCTTT. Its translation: CASSPGEKQLNTEAFF.

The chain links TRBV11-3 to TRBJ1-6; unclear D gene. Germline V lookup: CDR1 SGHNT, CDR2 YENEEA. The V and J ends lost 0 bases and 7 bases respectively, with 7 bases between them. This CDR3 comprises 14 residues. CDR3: CASSLDGWNSPLHF. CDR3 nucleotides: TGTGCCAGCAGCTTAGACGGGTGGAATTCACCCCTCCACTTT. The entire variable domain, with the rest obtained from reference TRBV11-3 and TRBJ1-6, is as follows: EAGVVQSPRYKIIEKKQPVAFWCNPISGHNTLYWYLQNLGQGPELLIRYENEEAVDDSQLPKDRFSAERLKGVDSTLKIQPAELGDSAVYLCASSLDGWNSPLHFGNGTRLTVT.

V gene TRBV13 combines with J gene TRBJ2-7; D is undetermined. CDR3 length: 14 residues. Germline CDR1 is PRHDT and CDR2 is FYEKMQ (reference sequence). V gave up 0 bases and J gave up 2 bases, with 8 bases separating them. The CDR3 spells CASSLGARPYEQYF. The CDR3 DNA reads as TGTGCCAGCAGCTTAGGGGCAAGGCCCTACGAGCAGTACTTC.